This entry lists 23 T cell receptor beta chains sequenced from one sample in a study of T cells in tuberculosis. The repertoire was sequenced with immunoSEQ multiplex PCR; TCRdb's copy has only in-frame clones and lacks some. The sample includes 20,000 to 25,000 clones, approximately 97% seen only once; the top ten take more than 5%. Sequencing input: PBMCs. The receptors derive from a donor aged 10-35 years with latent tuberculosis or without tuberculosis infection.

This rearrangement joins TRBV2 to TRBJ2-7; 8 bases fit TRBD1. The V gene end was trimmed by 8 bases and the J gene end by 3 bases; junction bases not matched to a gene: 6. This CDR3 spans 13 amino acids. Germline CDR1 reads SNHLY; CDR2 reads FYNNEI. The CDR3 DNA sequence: TGTGCCAGCGAGACAGGGGTATACTACGAGCAGTACTTC. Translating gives CASETGVYYEQYF.

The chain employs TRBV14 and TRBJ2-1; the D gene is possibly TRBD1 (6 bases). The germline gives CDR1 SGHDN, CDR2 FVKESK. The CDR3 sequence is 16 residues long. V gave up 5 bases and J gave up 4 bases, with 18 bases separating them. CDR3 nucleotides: TGTGCCAGCAGCTTGCGGACAGCTATGGGGTACAATGAGCAGTTCTTC. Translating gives CASSLRTAMGYNEQFF.

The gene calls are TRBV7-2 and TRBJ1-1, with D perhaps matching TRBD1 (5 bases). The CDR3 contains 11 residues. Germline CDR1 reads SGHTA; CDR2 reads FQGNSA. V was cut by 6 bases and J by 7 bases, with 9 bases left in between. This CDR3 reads CASSPGLEAFF. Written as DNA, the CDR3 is TGTGCCAGCAGTCCAGGGCTTGAAGCTTTCTTT.

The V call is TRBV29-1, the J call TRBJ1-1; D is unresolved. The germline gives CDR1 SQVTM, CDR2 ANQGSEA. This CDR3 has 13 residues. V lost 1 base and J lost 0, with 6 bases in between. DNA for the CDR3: TGCAGCGTTGAAGGGCAGTTGAACACTGAAGCTTTCTTT. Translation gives CSVEGQLNTEAFF.

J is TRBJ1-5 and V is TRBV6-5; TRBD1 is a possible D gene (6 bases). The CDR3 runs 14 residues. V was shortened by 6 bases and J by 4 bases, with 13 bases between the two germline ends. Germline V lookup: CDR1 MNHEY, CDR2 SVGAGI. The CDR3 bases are TGTGCCAGCAGCTCCTGGCAGGGGAATCAGCCCCAGCATTTT. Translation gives CASSSWQGNQPQHF.

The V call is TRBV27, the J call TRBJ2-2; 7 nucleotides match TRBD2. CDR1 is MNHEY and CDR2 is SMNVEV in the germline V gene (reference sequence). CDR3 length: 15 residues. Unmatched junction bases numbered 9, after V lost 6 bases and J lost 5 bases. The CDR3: CASRNGGSITGELFF. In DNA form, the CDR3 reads TGTGCCAGCAGGAACGGCGGGAGTATAACCGGGGAGCTGTTTTTT.

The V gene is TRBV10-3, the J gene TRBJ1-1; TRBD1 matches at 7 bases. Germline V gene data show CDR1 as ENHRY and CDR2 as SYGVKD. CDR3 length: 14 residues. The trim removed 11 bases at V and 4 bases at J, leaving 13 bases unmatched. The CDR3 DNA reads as TGTGCCGCGGGGGGAATACAGGGGAGCACTGAAGCTTTCTTT. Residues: CAAGGIQGSTEAFF.

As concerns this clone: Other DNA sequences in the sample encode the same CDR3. CDR3 sequence (DNA): TGTGCCAGTAGTATAAGGGGCAACTATGGCTACACCTTC. It codes for CASSIRGNYGYTF. The chain carries TRBV19 and TRBJ1-2; weak D call: TRBD1 (5 bases). Looked up from germline, CDR1 is LNHDA and CDR2 is SQIVND (reference sequence). Trimming stripped 2 bases from V and 2 bases from J, with 6 bases between. This CDR3 contains 13 residues.

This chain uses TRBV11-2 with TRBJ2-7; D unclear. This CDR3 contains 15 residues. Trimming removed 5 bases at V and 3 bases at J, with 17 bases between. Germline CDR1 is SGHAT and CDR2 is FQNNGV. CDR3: CASSTHQRSLYEQYF. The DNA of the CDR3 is TGTGCCAGCAGCACTCACCAGCGTAGCCTCTACGAGCAGTACTTC.

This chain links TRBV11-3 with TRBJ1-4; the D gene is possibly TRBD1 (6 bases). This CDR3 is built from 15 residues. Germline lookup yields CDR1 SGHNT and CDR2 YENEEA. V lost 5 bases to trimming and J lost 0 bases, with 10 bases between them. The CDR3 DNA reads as TGTGCCAGCAGCCATGGACAGTCAACTAATGAAAAACTGTTTTTT. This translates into CASSHGQSTNEKLFF.

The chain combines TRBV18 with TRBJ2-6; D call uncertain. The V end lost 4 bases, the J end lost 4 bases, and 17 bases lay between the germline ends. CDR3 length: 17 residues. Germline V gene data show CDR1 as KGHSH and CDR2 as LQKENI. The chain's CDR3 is CASSRPPGTSGANVLTF. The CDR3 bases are TGTGCCAGCTCACGACCACCAGGTACTTCGGGGGCCAACGTCCTGACTTTC.

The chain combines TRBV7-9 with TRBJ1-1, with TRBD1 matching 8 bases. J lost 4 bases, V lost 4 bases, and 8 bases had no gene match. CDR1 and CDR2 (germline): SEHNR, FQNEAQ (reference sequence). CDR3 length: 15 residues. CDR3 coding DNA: TGTGCCAGCAGCTCTGGTCCCGACAGGGGCACTGAAGCTTTCTTT. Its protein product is CASSSGPDRGTEAFF.

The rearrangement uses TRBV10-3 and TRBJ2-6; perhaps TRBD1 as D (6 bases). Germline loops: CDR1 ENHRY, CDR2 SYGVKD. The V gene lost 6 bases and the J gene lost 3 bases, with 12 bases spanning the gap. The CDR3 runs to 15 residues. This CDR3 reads CAISTGSRGANVLTF. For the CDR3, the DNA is TGTGCCATCAGCACAGGGAGCCGTGGGGCCAACGTCCTGACTTTC.

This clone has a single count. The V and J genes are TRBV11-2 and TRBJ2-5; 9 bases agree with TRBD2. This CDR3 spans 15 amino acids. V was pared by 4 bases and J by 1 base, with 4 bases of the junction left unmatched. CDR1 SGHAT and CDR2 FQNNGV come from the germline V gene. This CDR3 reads CASSSSGTSQETQYF. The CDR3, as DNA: TGTGCCAGCAGCTCTAGCGGGACCTCCCAAGAGACCCAGTACTTC.

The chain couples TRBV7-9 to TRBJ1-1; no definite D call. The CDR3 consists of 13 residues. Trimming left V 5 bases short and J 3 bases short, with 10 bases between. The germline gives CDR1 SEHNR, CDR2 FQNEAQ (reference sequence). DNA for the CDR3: TGTGCCAGCAGCCCCGGGTGGGACACTGAAGCTTTCTTT. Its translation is CASSPGWDTEAFF.

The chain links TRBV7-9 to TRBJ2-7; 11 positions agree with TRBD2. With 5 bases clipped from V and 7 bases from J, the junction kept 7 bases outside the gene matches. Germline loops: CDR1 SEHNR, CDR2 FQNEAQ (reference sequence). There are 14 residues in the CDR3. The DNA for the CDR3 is TGTGCCAGCAGCCCGGGACTAGCGGCAGAGGAGCAGTACTTC. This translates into CASSPGLAAEEQYF.

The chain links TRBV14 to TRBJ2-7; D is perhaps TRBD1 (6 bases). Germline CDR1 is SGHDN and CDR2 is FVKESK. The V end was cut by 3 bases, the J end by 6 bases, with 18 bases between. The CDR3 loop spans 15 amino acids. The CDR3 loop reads CASSQQGHPPSEQYF. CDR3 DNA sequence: TGTGCCAGCAGCCAGCAGGGACACCCTCCGTCCGAGCAGTACTTC.

CDR3 sequence: CASSSITLANTGELFF. The CDR3 region has the DNA TGTGCCAGCAGCTCCATCACTTTAGCGAACACCGGGGAGCTGTTTTTT. V gene TRBV11-2 combines with J gene TRBJ2-2; no reliable D call. Germline V gene data show CDR1 as SGHAT and CDR2 as FQNNGV. The CDR3 is 16 residues long. V was pared by 4 bases and J by 0 bases, with 12 bases between.

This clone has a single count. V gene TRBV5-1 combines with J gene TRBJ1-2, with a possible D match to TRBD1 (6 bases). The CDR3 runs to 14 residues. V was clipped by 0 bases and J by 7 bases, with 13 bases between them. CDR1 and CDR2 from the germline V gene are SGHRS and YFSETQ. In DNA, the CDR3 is TGCGCCAGCAGCTTGGAGGGGGAGAAGGTTGGCTACACCTTC. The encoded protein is CASSLEGEKVGYTF.

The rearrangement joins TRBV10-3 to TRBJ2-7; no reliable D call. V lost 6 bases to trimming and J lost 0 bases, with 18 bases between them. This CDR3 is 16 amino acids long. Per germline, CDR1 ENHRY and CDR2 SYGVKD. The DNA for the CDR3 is TGTGCCATCAGCGTACCAAGCGCTGAGAGCTCCTACGAGCAGTACTTC. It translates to CAISVPSAESSYEQYF.

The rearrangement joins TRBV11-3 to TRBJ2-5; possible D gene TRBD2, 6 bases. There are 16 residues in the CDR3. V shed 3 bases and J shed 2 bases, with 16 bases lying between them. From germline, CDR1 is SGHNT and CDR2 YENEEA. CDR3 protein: CASSLGVGGTQETQYF. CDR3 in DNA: TGTGCCAGCAGCTTGGGGGTGGGAGGAACGCAAGAGACCCAGTACTTC.

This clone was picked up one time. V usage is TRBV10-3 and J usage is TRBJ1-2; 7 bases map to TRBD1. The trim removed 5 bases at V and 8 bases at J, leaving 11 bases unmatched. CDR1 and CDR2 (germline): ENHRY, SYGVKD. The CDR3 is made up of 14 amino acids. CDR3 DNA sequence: TGTGCCATCAGTCCTGGACAGGCTCAGGGGGGCTACACCTTC. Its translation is CAISPGQAQGGYTF.

The CDR3 spells CASSTWDSNSGANVLTF. CDR3 bases: TGTGCCAGCAGCACCTGGGACTCCAACTCTGGGGCCAACGTCCTGACTTTC. V usage is TRBV9 and J usage is TRBJ2-6; the D gene is possibly TRBD2 (6 bases). The CDR3 is made up of 17 amino acids. The germline V gene has CDR1 SGDLS and CDR2 YYNGEE. V was cut by 4 bases and J by 0 bases, with 14 bases left in between.